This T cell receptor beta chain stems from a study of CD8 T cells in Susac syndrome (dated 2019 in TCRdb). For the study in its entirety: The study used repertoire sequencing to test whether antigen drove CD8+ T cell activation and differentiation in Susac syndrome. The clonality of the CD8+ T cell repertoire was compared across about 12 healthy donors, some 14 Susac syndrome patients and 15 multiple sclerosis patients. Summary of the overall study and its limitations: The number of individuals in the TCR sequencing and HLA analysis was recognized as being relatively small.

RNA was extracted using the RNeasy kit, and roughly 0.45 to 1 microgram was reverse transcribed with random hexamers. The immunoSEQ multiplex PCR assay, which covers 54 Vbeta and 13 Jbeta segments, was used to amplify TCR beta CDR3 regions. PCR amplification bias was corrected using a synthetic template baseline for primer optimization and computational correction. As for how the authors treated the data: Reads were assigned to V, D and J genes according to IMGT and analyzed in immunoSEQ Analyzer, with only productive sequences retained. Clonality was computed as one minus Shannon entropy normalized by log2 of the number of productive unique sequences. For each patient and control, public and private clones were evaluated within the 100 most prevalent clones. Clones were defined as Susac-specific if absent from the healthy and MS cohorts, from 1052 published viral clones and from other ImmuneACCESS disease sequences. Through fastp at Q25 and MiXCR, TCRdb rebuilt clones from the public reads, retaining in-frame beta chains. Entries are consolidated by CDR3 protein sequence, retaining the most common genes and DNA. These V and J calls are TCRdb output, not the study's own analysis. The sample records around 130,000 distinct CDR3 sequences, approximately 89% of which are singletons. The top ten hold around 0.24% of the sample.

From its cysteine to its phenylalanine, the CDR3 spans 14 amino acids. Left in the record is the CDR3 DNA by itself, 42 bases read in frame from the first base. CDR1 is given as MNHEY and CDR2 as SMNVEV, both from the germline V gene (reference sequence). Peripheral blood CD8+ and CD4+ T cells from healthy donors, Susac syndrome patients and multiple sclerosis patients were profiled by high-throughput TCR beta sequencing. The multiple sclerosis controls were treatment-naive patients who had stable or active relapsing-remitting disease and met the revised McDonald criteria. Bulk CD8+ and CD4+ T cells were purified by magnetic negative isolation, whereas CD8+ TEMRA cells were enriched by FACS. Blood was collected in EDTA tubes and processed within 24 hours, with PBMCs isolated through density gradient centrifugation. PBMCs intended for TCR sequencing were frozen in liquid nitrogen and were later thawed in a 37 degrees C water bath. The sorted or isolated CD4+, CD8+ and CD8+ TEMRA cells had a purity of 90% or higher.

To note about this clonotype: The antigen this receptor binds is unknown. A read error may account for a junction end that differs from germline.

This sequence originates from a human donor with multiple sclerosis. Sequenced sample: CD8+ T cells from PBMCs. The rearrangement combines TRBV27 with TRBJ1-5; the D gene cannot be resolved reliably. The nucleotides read TGTACCAGCCGAGGGCTTATGGGCAATCAGCCCCAGCATTTT. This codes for CTSRGLMGNQPQHF.